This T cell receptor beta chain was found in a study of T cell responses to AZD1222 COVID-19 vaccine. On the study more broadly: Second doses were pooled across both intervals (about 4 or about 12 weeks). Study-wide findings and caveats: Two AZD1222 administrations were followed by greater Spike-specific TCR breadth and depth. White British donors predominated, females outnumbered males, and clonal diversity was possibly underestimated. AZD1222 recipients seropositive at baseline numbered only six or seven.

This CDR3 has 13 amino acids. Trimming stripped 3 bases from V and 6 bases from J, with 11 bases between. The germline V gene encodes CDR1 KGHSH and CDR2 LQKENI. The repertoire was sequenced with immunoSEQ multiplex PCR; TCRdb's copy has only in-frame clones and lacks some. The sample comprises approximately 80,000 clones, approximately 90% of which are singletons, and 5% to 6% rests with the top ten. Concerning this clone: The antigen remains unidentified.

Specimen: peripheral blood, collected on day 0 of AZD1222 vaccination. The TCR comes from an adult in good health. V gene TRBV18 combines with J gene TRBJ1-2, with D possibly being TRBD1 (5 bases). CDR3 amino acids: CASSPSGGDGYTF. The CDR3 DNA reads TGTGCCAGCTCACCTAGTGGGGGAGATGGCTACACCTTC.